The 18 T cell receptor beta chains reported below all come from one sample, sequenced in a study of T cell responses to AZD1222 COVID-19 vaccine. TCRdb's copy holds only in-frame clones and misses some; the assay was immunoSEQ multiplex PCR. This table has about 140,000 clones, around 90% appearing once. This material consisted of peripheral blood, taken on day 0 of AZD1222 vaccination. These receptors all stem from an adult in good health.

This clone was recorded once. This CDR3 reads CASSEVLQKLQPQHF. CDR3 DNA sequence: TGTGCCAGCAGTGAAGTTCTACAAAAACTTCAGCCCCAGCATTTT. The chain uses TRBV6-1 and TRBJ1-5, with no clear D. The CDR3 covers 15 residues. Germline assignment: CDR1 MNHNS and CDR2 SASEGT. Trimming cost V 1 base and J 6 bases, with 13 bases left between them.

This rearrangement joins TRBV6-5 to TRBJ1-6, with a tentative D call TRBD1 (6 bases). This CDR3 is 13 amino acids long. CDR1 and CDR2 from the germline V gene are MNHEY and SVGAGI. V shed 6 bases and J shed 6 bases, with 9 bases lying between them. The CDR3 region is CASRGGLNSPLHF. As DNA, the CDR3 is TGTGCCAGCAGGGGGGGGCTTAATTCACCCCTCCACTTT.

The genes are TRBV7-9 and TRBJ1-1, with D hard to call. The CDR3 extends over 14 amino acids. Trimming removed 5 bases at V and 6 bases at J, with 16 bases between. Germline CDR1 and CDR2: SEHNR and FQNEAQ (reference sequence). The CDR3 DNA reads TGTGCCAGCAGCCCGGATCCGGGGTACGCTGAAGCTTTCTTT. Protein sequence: CASSPDPGYAEAFF.

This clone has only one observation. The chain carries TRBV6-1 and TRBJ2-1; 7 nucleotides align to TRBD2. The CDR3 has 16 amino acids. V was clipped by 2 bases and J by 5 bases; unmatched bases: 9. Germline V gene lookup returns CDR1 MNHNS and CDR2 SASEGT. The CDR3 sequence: CASSETRREGDNEQFF. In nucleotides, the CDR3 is TGTGCCAGCAGTGAAACTAGGAGGGAGGGAGACAATGAGCAGTTCTTC.

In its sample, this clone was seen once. The CDR3 reads CASSQNGQGEQPQHF. The CDR3, as DNA: TGTGCCAGCAGCCAAAATGGACAGGGTGAACAGCCCCAGCATTTT. J is TRBJ1-5 and V is TRBV14; 8 nucleotides align to TRBD1. The V and J ends lost 2 bases and 7 bases, in that order; junction bases with no gene match: 7. This CDR3 region has 15 residues. Germline CDR1 is SGHDN and CDR2 is FVKESK.

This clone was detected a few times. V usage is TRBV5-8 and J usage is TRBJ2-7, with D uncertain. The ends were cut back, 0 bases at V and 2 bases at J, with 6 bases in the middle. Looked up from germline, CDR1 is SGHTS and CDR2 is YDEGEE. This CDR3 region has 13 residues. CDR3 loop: CASSLDSTYEQYF. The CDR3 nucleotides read TGTGCCAGCAGCTTGGACAGCACCTACGAGCAGTACTTC. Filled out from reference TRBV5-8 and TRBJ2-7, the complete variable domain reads EAGVTQSPTHLIKTRGQQATLRCSPISGHTSVYWYQQALGLGLQFLLWYDEGEERNRGNFPPRFSGRQFPNYSSELNVNALELEDSALYLCASSLDSTYEQYFGPGTRLTVT.

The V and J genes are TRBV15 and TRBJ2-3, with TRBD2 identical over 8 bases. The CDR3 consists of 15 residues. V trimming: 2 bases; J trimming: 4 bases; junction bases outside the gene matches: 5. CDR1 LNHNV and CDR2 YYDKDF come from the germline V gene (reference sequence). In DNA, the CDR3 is TGTGCCACCAGCAGACGAGCGGGAGCCTCAGATACGCAGTATTTT. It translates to CATSRRAGASDTQYF.

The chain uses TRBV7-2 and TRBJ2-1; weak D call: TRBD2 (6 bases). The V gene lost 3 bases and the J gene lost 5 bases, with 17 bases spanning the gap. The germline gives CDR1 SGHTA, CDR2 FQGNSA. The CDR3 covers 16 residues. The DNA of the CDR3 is TGTGCCAGCAGCTTTGAGGAGGGGAGGAGGAACAATGAGCAGTTCTTC. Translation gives CASSFEEGRRNNEQFF.

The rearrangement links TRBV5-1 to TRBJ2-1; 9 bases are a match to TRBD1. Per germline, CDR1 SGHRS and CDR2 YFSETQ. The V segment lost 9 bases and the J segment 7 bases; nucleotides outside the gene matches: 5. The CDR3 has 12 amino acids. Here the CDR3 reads CATGQGKNEQFF. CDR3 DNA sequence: TGCGCCACCGGACAGGGGAAGAATGAGCAGTTCTTC.

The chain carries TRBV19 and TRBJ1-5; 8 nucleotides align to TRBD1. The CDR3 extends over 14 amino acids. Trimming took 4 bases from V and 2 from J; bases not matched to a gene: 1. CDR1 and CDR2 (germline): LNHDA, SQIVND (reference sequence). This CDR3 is CASSTTGGNQPQHF. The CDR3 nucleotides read TGTGCCAGTAGTACGACAGGGGGCAATCAGCCCCAGCATTTT.

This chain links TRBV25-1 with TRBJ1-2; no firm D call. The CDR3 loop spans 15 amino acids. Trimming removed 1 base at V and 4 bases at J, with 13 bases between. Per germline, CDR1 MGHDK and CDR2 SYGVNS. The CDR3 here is CASSELGEISYGYTF. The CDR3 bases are TGTGCCAGCAGTGAATTGGGAGAGATTTCCTATGGCTACACCTTC.

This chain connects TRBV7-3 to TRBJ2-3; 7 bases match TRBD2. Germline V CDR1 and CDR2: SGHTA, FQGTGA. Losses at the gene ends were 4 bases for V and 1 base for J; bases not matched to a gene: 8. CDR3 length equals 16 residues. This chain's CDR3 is CASSSEPSGRTDTQYF. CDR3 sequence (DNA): TGTGCCAGCAGCTCAGAGCCTAGCGGTCGCACAGATACGCAGTATTTT.

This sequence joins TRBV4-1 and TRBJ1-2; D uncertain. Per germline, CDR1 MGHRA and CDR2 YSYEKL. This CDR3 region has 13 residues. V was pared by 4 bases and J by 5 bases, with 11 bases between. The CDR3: CASSLSVAYGYTF. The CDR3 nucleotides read TGCGCCAGCAGCCTGTCCGTAGCTTATGGCTACACCTTC.

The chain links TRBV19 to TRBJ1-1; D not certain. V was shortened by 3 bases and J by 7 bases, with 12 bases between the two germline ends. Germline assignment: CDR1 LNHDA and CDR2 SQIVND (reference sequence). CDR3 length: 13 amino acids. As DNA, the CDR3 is TGTGCCAGTAGTATGGAAGGGTTAGGTGAAGCTTTCTTT. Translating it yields CASSMEGLGEAFF.

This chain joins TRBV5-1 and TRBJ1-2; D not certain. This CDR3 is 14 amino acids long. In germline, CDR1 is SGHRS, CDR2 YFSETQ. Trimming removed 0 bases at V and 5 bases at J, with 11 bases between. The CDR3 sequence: CASSLAKGFYGYTF. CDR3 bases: TGCGCCAGCAGCTTGGCCAAAGGGTTTTATGGCTACACCTTC.

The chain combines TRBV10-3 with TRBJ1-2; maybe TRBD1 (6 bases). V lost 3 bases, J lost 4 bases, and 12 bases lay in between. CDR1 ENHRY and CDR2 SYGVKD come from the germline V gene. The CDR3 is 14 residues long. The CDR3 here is CAISEEAGAYGYTF. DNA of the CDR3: TGTGCCATCAGTGAAGAGGCAGGGGCCTATGGCTACACCTTC.

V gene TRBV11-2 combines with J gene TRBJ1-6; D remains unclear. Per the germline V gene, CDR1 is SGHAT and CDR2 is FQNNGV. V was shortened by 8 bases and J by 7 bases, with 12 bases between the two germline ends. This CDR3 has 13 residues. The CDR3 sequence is CASGLLGNSPLHF. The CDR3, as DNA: TGTGCCAGCGGCCTGCTGGGGAATTCACCCCTCCACTTT.

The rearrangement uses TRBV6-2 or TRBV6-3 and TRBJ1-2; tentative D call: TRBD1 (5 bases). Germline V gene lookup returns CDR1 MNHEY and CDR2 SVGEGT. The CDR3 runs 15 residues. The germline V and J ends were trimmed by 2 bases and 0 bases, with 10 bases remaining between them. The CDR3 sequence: CASSYRGSANYGYTF. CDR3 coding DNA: TGTGCCAGCAGTTACAGGGGTTCAGCTAACTATGGCTACACCTTC.